Described below is a single TCR beta chain sequence and its context. Its antigen is not yet known. Qualities for individual bases were not recorded, and no much larger clone is one base off. The CDR3 holds 14 amino acids from the cysteine to the phenylalanine. The CDR3 DNA has 42 bases and is translated from base 1. V loses 5 bases of germline sequence and J loses 5 bases, and the interval between the two ends is 13 bases. The CDR1 and CDR2 encoded by the germline V gene (reference sequence) are DFQATT and SNEGSKA. This sample is drawn from a study of response to subunit inactivated influenza vaccine (dated by TCRdb to 2016 to 2019). Concerning the study at large: Deep quantitative T cell receptor repertoire profiling was used in the study to track responses to a trivalent subunit inactivated influenza vaccine. The study at large found these results: According to the authors, only a limited number of new T cells may be recruited by each seasonal influenza vaccination.

Library prep was done by RT-PCR. Instrument on record: Illumina HiSeq 2500. TCRdb trimmed public reads at Q25 via fastp, called clones via MiXCR and kept in-frame beta chains. Entries are consolidated by CDR3 protein sequence, retaining the most common genes and DNA. This sample comprises 500,000 to 650,000 distinct CDR3 sequences, under 9% of them detected only once. The ten most abundant clones make up 13% of the sample. The clonotype was recovered from a man aged 50 to 69 who received an inactivated influenza vaccine. Donor details come from another sample of the same person, matched by shared clones. The source material was PBMCs from blood, sampled 23 months after vaccination. The sequence is built from TRBV20-1 and TRBJ1-6, with a tentative D gene TRBD1 over 5 matching bases. The bases read TGCAGTGCTTACGGGGGGTTGAATAATTCACCCCTCCACTTT. Its coded protein is CSAYGGLNNSPLHF.